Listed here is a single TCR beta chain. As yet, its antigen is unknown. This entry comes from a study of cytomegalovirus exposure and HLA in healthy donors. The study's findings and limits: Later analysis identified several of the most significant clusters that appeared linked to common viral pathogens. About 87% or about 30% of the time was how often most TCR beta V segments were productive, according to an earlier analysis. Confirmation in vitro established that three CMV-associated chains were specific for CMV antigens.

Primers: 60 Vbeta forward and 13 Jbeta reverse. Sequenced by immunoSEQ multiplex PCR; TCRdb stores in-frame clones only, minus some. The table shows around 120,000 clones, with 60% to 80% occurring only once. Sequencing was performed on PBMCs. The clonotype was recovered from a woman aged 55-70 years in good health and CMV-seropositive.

This CDR3 reads CAISDPLYTEAFF. In nucleotides, the CDR3 is TGTGCCATCAGTGATCCATTGTACACTGAAGCTTTCTTT. The rearrangement uses TRBV10-3 and TRBJ1-1, with D unclear. Between the trimmed V and J ends, which lost 3 bases and 3 bases, there was a span of 8 bases. The V gene's germline CDR1 is ENHRY and CDR2 SYGVKD. The CDR3 has 13 amino acids.